This entry lists 16 T cell receptor beta chains sequenced from one sample in a study of shared T cell receptors in the human thymus. The protocol was immunoSEQ multiplex PCR, while the TCRdb copy is restricted to in-frame clones and leaves out a portion. The table has roughly 660,000 clones, roughly 90% seen once. This sample also belongs to another study, concerning human thymus T cells.

The material sequenced was thymocytes. The origin of the receptors is a boy less than two years old with a congenital heart defect.

V and J are TRBV6-1 and TRBJ2-7; 7 positions agree with TRBD1. The germline gives CDR1 MNHNS, CDR2 SASEGT. The ends lost 2 bases at V and 3 bases at J; junction bases unmatched: 10. There are 16 residues in the CDR3. The DNA of the CDR3 is TGTGCCAGCAGTGAAAGGGACAGAAGCCCTCACTACGAGCAGTACTTC. The encoded protein is CASSERDRSPHYEQYF.

This clone was seen more than once but under ten times. The V gene is TRBV5-6, the J gene TRBJ1-4, with 7 positions matching TRBD1. The V gene's germline CDR1 is SGHDT and CDR2 YYEEEE. There are 16 residues in the CDR3. Trimming at V came to 1 base and at J to 8 bases, leaving 11 bases not matched to a gene. The CDR3, as DNA: TGTGCCAGCAGCTTGAGGGGGACGGACAGGAGGGAAAAACTGTTTTTT. This gives the protein CASSLRGTDRREKLFF. The variable domain in full, completed from reference TRBV5-6 and TRBJ1-4, reads DAGVTQSPTHLIKTRGQQVTLRCSPKSGHDTVSWYQQALGQGPQFIFQYYEEEERQRGNFPDRFSGHQFPNYSSELNVNALLLGDSALYLCASSLRGTDRREKLFFGSGTQLSVL.

CDR3 loop: CASSERWGHGGQELSSGANVLTF. CDR3 bases: TGTGCCAGCAGCGAAAGGTGGGGGCATGGGGGACAAGAATTAAGCTCTGGGGCCAACGTCCTGACTTTC. The chain uses TRBV21-1 and TRBJ2-6; the D call of TRBD1 is as the table states it, not checked on the DNA. TRBV21-1 is listed as a pseudogene. The CDR3 has 23 amino acids.

This chain uses TRBV11-3 with TRBJ2-7; a weak D match, TRBD2 (6 bases). Germline V gene sequence: CDR1 SGHNT, CDR2 YENEEA. This CDR3 contains 15 residues. Trimming shortened V by 2 bases and J by 3 bases, and 14 bases separated the two germline ends. CDR3 loop: CASSLSAEEGYEQYF. Written as DNA, the CDR3 is TGTGCCAGCAGCTTAAGTGCGGAGGAGGGCTACGAGCAGTACTTC. The full variable domain, with the rest looked up from reference TRBV11-3 and TRBJ2-7, is EAGVVQSPRYKIIEKKQPVAFWCNPISGHNTLYWYLQNLGQGPELLIRYENEEAVDDSQLPKDRFSAERLKGVDSTLKIQPAELGDSAVYLCASSLSAEEGYEQYFGPGTRLTVT.

This chain joins TRBV5-4 and TRBJ2-3; 14 bases are shared with TRBD2. CDR1 SGHNT and CDR2 YYREEE come from the germline V gene (reference sequence). V was pared by 7 bases and J by 4 bases, with 8 bases of the junction left unmatched. CDR3 length: 16 residues. The CDR3 reads CASGGLAGGGADTQYF. CDR3 nucleotide sequence: TGTGCCAGCGGCGGACTAGCGGGAGGAGGGGCAGATACGCAGTATTTT.

The chain uses TRBV11-2 and TRBJ1-5; D perhaps matches TRBD1 (5 bases). This CDR3 contains 18 residues. V was cut by 4 bases and J by 0 bases, with 19 bases left in between. CDR1 and CDR2 from the germline V gene are SGHAT and FQNNGV. The CDR3 region has the DNA TGTGCCAGCAGCTGTGGAGGGGAACCTCCTTATAGCAATCAGCCCCAGCATTTT. Its protein product is CASSCGGEPPYSNQPQHF. Supplemented by reference TRBV11-2 and TRBJ1-5, the full variable domain reads EAGVAQSPRYKIIEKRQSVAFWCNPISGHATLYWYQQILGQGPKLLIQFQNNGVVDDSQLPKDRFSAERLKGVDSTLKIQPAKLEDSAVYLCASSCGGEPPYSNQPQHFGDGTRLSIL.

The V and J genes are TRBV19 and TRBJ2-7; a possible D gene is TRBD2 (5 bases). CDR1 is LNHDA, CDR2 SQIVND, per germline (reference sequence). V was pared by 4 bases and J by 4 bases, with 20 bases between. The CDR3 consists of 16 residues. CDR3 protein: CASSNVWRTPPYEQYF. CDR3 bases: TGTGCCAGTAGTAACGTCTGGAGGACGCCACCATACGAGCAGTACTTC.

The chain couples TRBV2 to TRBJ1-2; D is uncertain. The V end lost 8 bases, the J end lost 4 bases, and 20 bases lay between the germline ends. Germline V gene lookup returns CDR1 SNHLY and CDR2 FYNNEI. The CDR3 runs to 15 residues. Here the CDR3 DNA reads TGTGCCAGCGGGGATTACAGCCCCGGAGGCTATGGCTACACCTTC. This sequence encodes CASGDYSPGGYGYTF.

This sequence joins TRBV25-1 and TRBJ2-7; the match to TRBD2 covers 12 bases. The CDR3 length is 16 residues. Germline loops: CDR1 MGHDK, CDR2 SYGVNS. J lost 1 base, V lost 5 bases, and 6 bases had no gene match. The CDR3 loop is CASSTGTSGPSYEQYF. In DNA form, the CDR3 reads TGTGCCAGCAGTACCGGGACTAGCGGGCCGTCCTACGAGCAGTACTTC.

The chain recombines TRBV10-3 with TRBJ1-1; TRBD1 is a possible D gene (5 bases). This CDR3 spans 14 amino acids. V lost 3 bases to trimming and J lost 2 bases, with 10 bases between them. Germline CDR1 is ENHRY and CDR2 is SYGVKD. CDR3 protein: CAISDGAHNTEAFF. The CDR3 DNA is TGTGCCATCAGTGATGGGGCCCACAACACTGAAGCTTTCTTT.

V gene TRBV18 combines with J gene TRBJ2-7; tentatively, D is TRBD2 (5 bases). The CDR3 is made up of 14 amino acids. Germline lookup yields CDR1 KGHSH and CDR2 LQKENI. The V gene lost 3 bases and the J gene lost 2 bases, with 11 bases spanning the gap. The CDR3 sequence: CASSPGGPTYEQYF. The CDR3 nucleotides are TGTGCCAGCTCACCTGGCGGGCCGACCTACGAGCAGTACTTC.

The chain joins TRBV5-1 to TRBJ2-2; TRBD2 matches at 9 bases. The J segment lost 17 bases and the V segment lost 3 bases, leaving 17 bases of the junction unmatched. The CDR3 runs 15 residues. Germline V gene sequence: CDR1 SGHRS, CDR2 YFSETQ. For the CDR3, the DNA is TGCGCCAGCAGCTCCGACACTTATAGACAGCGGGAGGTATTTTTT. It codes for CASSSDTYRQREVFF. The full variable domain, rest sourced from reference TRBV5-1 and TRBJ2-2, is KAGVTQTPRYLIKTRGQQVTLSCSPISGHRSVSWYQQTPGQGLQFLFEYFSETQRNKGNFPGRFSGRQFSNSRSEMNVSTLELGDSALYLCASSSDTYRQREVFFGEGSRLTVL.

V usage is TRBV6-1 and J usage is TRBJ2-7; tentatively, D is TRBD2 (6 bases). CDR1 and CDR2 (germline): MNHNS, SASEGT. Trimming took 5 bases from V and 2 from J, leaving 13 bases between them. This CDR3 is 14 amino acids long. The chain's CDR3 is CASSSRGRAYEQYF. The CDR3 DNA reads TGTGCCAGCAGTTCGCGGGGAAGGGCCTACGAGCAGTACTTC.

This chain connects TRBV7-8 to TRBJ2-3; 9 positions agree with TRBD2. The germline CDR1 and CDR2 sequences are SGHVS and FQNEAQ. After removal of 7 bases from V and 4 bases from J, the junction contained 12 bases not matched to a gene. This CDR3 contains 16 residues. The CDR3 sequence is CASNSFSGSGSDTQYF. CDR3 bases: TGTGCCAGCAACTCCTTTAGCGGGAGTGGATCAGATACGCAGTATTTT. The whole variable domain, remainder taken from reference TRBV7-8 and TRBJ2-3, is GAGVSQSPRYKVAKRGQDVALRCDPISGHVSLFWYQQALGQGPEFLTYFQNEAQLDKSGLPSDRFFAERPEGSVSTLKIQRTQQEDSAVYLCASNSFSGSGSDTQYFGPGTRLTVL.

The rearrangement links TRBV5-1 to TRBJ2-5, with D perhaps TRBD2 (6 bases). Germline CDR1 and CDR2: SGHRS and YFSETQ. V lost 0 bases to trimming and J lost 2 bases, with 11 bases between them. The CDR3 consists of 15 residues. CDR3 region: CASSLGAGRQETQYF. As DNA, the CDR3 is TGCGCCAGCAGCTTGGGAGCGGGTAGGCAAGAGACCCAGTACTTC.

The chain has TRBV30 and TRBJ1-5; 7 nucleotides match TRBD1. CDR1 and CDR2 (germline): GTSNPN, SVGIG (reference sequence). The junction had 28 bases not matched to a gene; V was cut back by 0 bases and J by 2 bases. The CDR3 is 23 amino acids. CDR3 residues: CAWSVPKRENLGQTTEGNQPQHF. The CDR3 region has the DNA TGTGCCTGGAGTGTACCCAAAAGGGAAAATTTGGGACAGACGACTGAAGGCAATCAGCCCCAGCATTTT.